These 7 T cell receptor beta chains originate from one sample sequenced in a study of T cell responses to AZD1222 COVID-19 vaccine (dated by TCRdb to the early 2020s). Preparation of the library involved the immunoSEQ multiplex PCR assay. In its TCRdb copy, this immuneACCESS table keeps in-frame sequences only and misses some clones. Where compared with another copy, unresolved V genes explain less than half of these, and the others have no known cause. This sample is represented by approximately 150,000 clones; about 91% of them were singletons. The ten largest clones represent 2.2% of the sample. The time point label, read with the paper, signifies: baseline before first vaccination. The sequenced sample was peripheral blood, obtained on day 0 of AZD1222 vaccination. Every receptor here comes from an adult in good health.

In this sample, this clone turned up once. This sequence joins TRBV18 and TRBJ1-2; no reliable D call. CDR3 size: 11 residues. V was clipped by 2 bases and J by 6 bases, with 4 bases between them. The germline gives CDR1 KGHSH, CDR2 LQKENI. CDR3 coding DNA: TGTGCCAGCTCACCAGGGAATGGCTACACCTTC. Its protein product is CASSPGNGYTF.

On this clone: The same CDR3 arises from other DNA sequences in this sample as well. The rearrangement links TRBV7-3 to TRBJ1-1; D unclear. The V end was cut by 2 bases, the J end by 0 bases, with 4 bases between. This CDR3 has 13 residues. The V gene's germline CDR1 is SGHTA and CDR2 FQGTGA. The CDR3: CASSLYLNTEAFF. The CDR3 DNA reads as TGTGCCAGCAGCTTATATCTGAACACTGAAGCTTTCTTT.

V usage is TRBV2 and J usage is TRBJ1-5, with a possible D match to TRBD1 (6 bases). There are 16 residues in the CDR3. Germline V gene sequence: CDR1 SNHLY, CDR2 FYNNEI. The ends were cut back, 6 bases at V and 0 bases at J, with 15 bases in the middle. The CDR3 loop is CASRGGENYSNQPQHF. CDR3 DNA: TGTGCCAGCAGAGGGGGGGAGAATTATAGCAATCAGCCCCAGCATTTT. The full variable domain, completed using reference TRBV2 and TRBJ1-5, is EPEVTQTPSHQVTQMGQEVILRCVPISNHLYFYWYRQILGQKVEFLVSFYNNEISEKSEIFDDQFSVERPDGSNFTLKIRSTKLEDSAMYFCASRGGENYSNQPQHFGDGTRLSIL.

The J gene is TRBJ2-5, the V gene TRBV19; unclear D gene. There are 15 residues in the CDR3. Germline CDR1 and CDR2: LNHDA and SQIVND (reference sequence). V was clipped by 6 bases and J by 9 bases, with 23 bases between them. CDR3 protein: CASSEIHTGWVSQYF. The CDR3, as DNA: TGTGCCAGTAGCGAAATCCACACGGGTTGGGTGTCCCAGTACTTC.

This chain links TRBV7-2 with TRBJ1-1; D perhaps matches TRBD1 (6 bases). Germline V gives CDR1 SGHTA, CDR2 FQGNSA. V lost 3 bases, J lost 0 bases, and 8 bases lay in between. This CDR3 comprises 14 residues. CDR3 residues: CASSLDRVNTEAFF. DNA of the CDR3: TGTGCCAGCAGCTTGGACAGAGTGAACACTGAAGCTTTCTTT.

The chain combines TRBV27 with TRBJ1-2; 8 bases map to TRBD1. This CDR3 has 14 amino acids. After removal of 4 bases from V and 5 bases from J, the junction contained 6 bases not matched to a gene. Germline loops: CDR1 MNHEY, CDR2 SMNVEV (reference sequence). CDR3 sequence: CASSSITGGYGYTF. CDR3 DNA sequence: TGTGCCAGCAGTTCCATTACAGGGGGTTATGGCTACACCTTC.

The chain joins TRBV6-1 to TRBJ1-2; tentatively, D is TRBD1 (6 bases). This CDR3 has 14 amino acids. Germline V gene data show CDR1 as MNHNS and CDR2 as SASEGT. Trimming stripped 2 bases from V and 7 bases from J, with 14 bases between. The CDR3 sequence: CASSETSETGGYTF. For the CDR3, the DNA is TGTGCCAGCAGTGAAACGTCGGAGACAGGTGGCTACACCTTC.